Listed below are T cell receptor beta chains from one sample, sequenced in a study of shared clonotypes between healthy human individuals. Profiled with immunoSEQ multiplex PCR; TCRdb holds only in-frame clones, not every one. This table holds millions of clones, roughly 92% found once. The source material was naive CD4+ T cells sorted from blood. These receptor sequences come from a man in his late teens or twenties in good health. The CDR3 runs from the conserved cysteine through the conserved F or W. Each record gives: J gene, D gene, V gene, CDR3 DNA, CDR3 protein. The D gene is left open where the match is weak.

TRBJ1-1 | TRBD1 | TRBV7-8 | TGTGCCAGCAGCTTTTACGGACAGGGGACCGACACTGAAGCTTTCTTT | CASSFYGQGTDTEAFF
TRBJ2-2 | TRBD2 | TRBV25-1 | TGTGCCAGCAGTGGTCTAGCGGGATACACCGGGGAGCTGTTTTTT | CASSGLAGYTGELFF
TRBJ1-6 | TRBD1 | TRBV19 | TGTGCCAGTACCGCGGGACAGGGGGCGAGAAATTCACCCCTCCACTTT | CASTAGQGARNSPLHF
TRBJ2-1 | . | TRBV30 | TGTGCCTGGAGTAGTTGGGCCTCCCCCAATGAGCAGTTCTTC | CAWSSWASPNEQFF
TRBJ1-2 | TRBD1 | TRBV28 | TGTGCCAGCAGTCCCAGGACAGGGATAAACTACACCTTC | CASSPRTGINYTF
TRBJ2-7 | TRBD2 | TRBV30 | TGTGCCTGGATTACTAGCGGGGGAACCTACGAGCAGTACTTC | CAWITSGGTYEQYF
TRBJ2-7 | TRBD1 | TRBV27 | TGTGCCAGCAGTTCCCGACAGGGTCGCTACGAGCAGTACTTC | CASSSRQGRYEQYF
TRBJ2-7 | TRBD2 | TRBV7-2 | TGTGCCAGCAGCTGGCGACTAGCGGGGGGTTTCTCCTACGAGCAGTACTTC | CASSWRLAGGFSYEQYF
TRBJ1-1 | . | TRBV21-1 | TGTGCCAGCAGCATCCGGACTCATGGGAACACTGAAGCTTTCTTT | CASSIRTHGNTEAFF
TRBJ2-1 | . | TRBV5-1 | TGCGCCAGCAGCACTGGGACGGCGTCCTACAATGAGCAGTTCTTC | CASSTGTASYNEQFF
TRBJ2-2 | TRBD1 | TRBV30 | TGTGCCTGGAGGACAGGGAGTTGGGAGCTGTTTTTT | CAWRTGSWELFF